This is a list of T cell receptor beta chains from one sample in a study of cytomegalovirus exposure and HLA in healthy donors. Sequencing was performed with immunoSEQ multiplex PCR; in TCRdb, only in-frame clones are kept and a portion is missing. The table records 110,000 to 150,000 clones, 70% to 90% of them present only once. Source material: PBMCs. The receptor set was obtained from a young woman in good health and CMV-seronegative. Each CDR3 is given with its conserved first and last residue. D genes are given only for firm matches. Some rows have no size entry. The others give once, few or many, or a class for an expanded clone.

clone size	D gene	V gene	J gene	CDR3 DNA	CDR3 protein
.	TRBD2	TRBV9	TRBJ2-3	TGTGCCAGCAGCGTAGTGGGTAGCGGGGGTTCCGGAGATACGCAGTATTTT	CASSVVGSGGSGDTQYF
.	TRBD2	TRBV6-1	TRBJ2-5	TGTGCCAGCAGTGAAGCGGAAATCCGGGGGGGAGAGACCCAGTACTTC	CASSEAEIRGGETQYF
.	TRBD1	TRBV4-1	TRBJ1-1	TGCGCCAGCAGCCAACCCGGACAGGGGGGCACTGAAGCTTTCTTT	CASSQPGQGGTEAFF
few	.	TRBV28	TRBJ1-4	TGTGCCAGCAGCCCTTATGCGACGGCGGAGGGCCTTAATGAAAAACTGTTTTTT	CASSPYATAEGLNEKLFF
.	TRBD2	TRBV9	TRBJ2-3	TGTGCCAGCAGCGTCGGACTAGCGGGAGTGGGAGATACGCAGTATTTT	CASSVGLAGVGDTQYF
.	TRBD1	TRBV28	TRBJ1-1	TGTGCCAGCAGTTTATCCCCCAGGGGGGCTGAAGCTTTCTTT	CASSLSPRGAEAFF
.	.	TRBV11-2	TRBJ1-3	TGTGCCAGCACCCTTTCCGGGGGAGCTGGAAACACCATATATTTT	CASTLSGGAGNTIYF
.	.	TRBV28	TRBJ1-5	TGTGCCAGCAGTTTGGGTACCAAGGCGGGCAATCAGCCCCAGCATTTT	CASSLGTKAGNQPQHF
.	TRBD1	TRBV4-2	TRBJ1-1	TGTGCCAGCACAAGGCCGGGACAGAGGAACACTGAAGCTTTCTTT	CASTRPGQRNTEAFF
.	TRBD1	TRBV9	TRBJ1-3	TGTGCCAGCAGCCCTCCCGGACAGGGTCTATCTGGAAACACCATATATTTT	CASSPPGQGLSGNTIYF
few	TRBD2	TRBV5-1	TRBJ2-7	TGCGCCAGCAGCTTGGGGTCTAGCGGGGCCGGTTACGAGCAGTACTTC	CASSLGSSGAGYEQYF
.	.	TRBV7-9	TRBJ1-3	TGTGCCAGCAGCTTACGGGGTCCAGGAAACACCATATATTTT	CASSLRGPGNTIYF
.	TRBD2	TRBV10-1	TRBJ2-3	TGCGCCAGCAGTAAATCCGGGACTAGCGGATTCACAGATACGCAGTATTTT	CASSKSGTSGFTDTQYF
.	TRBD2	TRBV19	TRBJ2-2	TGTGCCAGTAGTATACGGAGACTAGCGGGGGAAGGGGAGCTGTTTTTT	CASSIRRLAGEGELFF
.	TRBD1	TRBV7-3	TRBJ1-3	TGTGCCAGCAGCCCTGCAGGGGGCCCTGGAAACACCATATATTTT	CASSPAGGPGNTIYF
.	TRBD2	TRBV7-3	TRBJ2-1	TGTGCCAGCAGCTTACGGGGTAGCGGGGGCCGCTACAATGAGCAGTTCTTC	CASSLRGSGGRYNEQFF
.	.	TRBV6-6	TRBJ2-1	TGTGCCAGCAGTTACGTTCAGGGTCTGGGTGAGCAGTTCTTC	CASSYVQGLGEQFF
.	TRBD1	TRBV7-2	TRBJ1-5	TGTGCCAGCAGCCTCCAATCAACAGGGGCGGGCAATCAGCCCCAGCATTTT	CASSLQSTGAGNQPQHF
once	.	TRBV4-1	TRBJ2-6	TGCGCCAGCAGCCAAGATTTTAACCTCGGAGGGGTCTCTGGGGCCAACGTCCTGACTTTC	CASSQDFNLGGVSGANVLTF
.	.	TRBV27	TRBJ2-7	TGTGCCAGCAGGTCCCTTACGCCCGGCCTGAGGGGGGAGCAGTACTTC	CASRSLTPGLRGEQYF
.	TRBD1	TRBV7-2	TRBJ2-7	TGTGCCAGCAGCCAGGGACAGCCCTACGAGCAGTACTTC	CASSQGQPYEQYF
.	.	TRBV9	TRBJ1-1	TGTGCCAGCAGCGTATCCGGAGAACCCACTGAAGCTTTCTTT	CASSVSGEPTEAFF
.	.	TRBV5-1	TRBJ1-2	TGCGCCAGCAGCTTTGGTGACGCGGGCTATGGCTACACCTTC	CASSFGDAGYGYTF
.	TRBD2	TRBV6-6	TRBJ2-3	TGTGCCAGCAGCAAGACTAGCGGGGGCACAGATACGCAGTATTTT	CASSKTSGGTDTQYF
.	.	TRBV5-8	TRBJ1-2	TGTGCCAGCAGTCCCACTGAGGGCGCCTATGGCTACACCTTC	CASSPTEGAYGYTF
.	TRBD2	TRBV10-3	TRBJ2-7	TGTGCCTCCAGCCCGGGGGGTACCTACGAGCAGTACTTC	CASSPGGTYEQYF
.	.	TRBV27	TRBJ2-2	TGTGCCAGCAGTTTATCCCGCGGGGTCGGGGAGCTGTTTTTT	CASSLSRGVGELFF
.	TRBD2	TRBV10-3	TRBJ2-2	TGTGCCATCAGTGAGACTAGCGGGGGGACCGGGGAGCTGTTTTTT	CAISETSGGTGELFF
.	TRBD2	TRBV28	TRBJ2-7	TGTGCCAGCAGACTGGGGGGGAAAAGGGACGAGCAGTACTTC	CASRLGGKRDEQYF
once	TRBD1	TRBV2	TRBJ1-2	TGTGCCAGCAGAGGGACAGGGGGTTTTTCCTATGGCTACACCTTC	CASRGTGGFSYGYTF
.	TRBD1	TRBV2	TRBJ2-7	TGTGCCAGCAGCCCCAGACAGGGCGAGCAGTACTTC	CASSPRQGEQYF
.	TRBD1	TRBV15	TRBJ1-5	TGTGCCACCAGCAGAGGGACAGGGGTTTATGGCAATCAGCCCCAGCATTTT	CATSRGTGVYGNQPQHF
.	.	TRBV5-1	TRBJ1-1	TGCGCCAGCAGCTTGCGGCAGGGCACTGAAGCTTTCTTT	CASSLRQGTEAFF
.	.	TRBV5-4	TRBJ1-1	TGTGCCAGCAGCTTGATGCGGATTGGCAGGAACACTGAAGCTTTCTTT	CASSLMRIGRNTEAFF
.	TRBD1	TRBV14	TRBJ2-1	TGTGCCAGCAGCCCCCGGGACAGGGCCTACAATGAGCAGTTCTTC	CASSPRDRAYNEQFF
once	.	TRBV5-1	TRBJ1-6	TGCGCCAGCAGCTTGGGACAGGTCTATAATTCACCCCTCCACTTT	CASSLGQVYNSPLHF
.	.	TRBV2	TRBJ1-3	TGTGCCAGCAATGAAGTACACTCTGGAAACACCATATATTTT	CASNEVHSGNTIYF
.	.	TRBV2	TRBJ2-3	TGTGCCAGCAGAGGGGGTAGCACAGATACGCAGTATTTT	CASRGGSTDTQYF
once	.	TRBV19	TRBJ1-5	TGTGCCAGTAGTTATGGTCCGGGTCAGCCCCAGCATTTT	CASSYGPGQPQHF
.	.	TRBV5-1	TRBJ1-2	TGCGCCAGCAGCTTGTTAGCTGCGGGGGACTATGGCTACACCTTC	CASSLLAAGDYGYTF